These T cell receptor beta chains were read from a single sample in a study of blood T cell repertoires in COVID-19. The method was immunoSEQ multiplex PCR; TCRdb's version includes in-frame clones alone and lacks a portion of them. There are more than 95,000 clones in the sample; roughly 80% occur only once, and approximately 3.4% lies in the top ten. The sequenced sample consisted of peripheral blood. The receptors were gathered from a woman of 80 years or more with active or convalescent COVID-19. Both conserved end residues are part of each CDR3. Fields, in order: V gene, clone size, J gene, D gene, CDR3 DNA, CDR3 protein. D genes are given only for firm matches. Clone size is not always given. Where it is, it says once, few, many or a class for expanded clones.

TRBV18,-,TRBJ1-4,-,TGTGCCAGCTCACCACCGTCCAGGGGCAATGAAAAACTGTTTTTT,CASSPPSRGNEKLFF
TRBV11-2,-,TRBJ2-7,-,TGTGCCAGCAGCCTCTCGAGGGGGGAGCAGTACTTC,CASSLSRGEQYF
TRBV5-1,-,TRBJ2-7,-,TGCGCCAGCAGCTTGGAACAGGGCTACGAGCAGTACTTC,CASSLEQGYEQYF
TRBV5-4,-,TRBJ2-2,-,TGTGCCAGCAGCCAGGGGAGCACCGGGGAGCTGTTTTTT,CASSQGSTGELFF
TRBV7-2,-,TRBJ1-6,TRBD1,TGTGCCAGCAGCCCCCGAGGACAGGGGCTTTCACCCCTCCACTTT,CASSPRGQGLSPLHF
TRBV10-3,-,TRBJ2-2,-,TGTGCCATCAGTGACCTGACCGGGGAGCTGTTTTTT,CAISDLTGELFF
TRBV6-5,-,TRBJ2-3,-,TGTGCCAGCGAAGACTCCAGCACAGATACGCAGTATTTT,CASEDSSTDTQYF
TRBV28,-,TRBJ1-2,-,TGTGCCAGCAGCGAGGATTTGGGGGCTCGCTATGGCTACACCTTC,CASSEDLGARYGYTF
TRBV1,-,TRBJ1-2,-,TGCACCAGCAGCCAAGATCCGCCAGGGGTAGGTAACTATGGCTACACCTTC,CTSSQDPPGVGNYGYTF
TRBV9,-,TRBJ1-1,-,TGTGCCAGCAGCGTGGGGCAGGGAACTGAAGCTTTCTTT,CASSVGQGTEAFF
TRBV27,-,TRBJ2-7,TRBD2,TGTGCCAGCAGTTTTGCGGGGGAATACGAGCAGTACTTC,CASSFAGEYEQYF
TRBV27,-,TRBJ2-2,TRBD1,TGTGCCAGCAGGGTGACAGGGGGCACCTCCACCGGGGAGCTGTTTTTT,CASRVTGGTSTGELFF
TRBV19,-,TRBJ2-1,TRBD2,TGTGCCAGTAGAGGACCCGGGCTAGCGGGAGGCCAGACCTACAATGAGCAGTTCTTC,CASRGPGLAGGQTYNEQFF
TRBV5-1,-,TRBJ2-5,TRBD1,TGCGCCAGCAGCTCGGGACAGGGAGGCTGGGACCAGTACTTC,CASSSGQGGWDQYF
TRBV18,-,TRBJ1-2,-,TGTGCCAGCTCATCGACAGGTGGGGCTAACTATGGCTACACCTTC,CASSSTGGANYGYTF
TRBV28,-,TRBJ1-1,TRBD1,TGTGCCAGCAGTTCATGGACAGGGGGGAACACTGAAGCTTTCTTT,CASSSWTGGNTEAFF
TRBV19,few,TRBJ1-1,-,TGTGCCAGTAGTATAGATGGGGGGGCTGAAGCTTTCTTT,CASSIDGGAEAFF
TRBV7-9,once,TRBJ2-1,-,TGTGCCAGCAGCTTAGCGGACAGTTACTACAATGAGCAGTTCTTC,CASSLADSYYNEQFF
TRBV28,-,TRBJ2-3,TRBD2,TGTGCCAGCAGTATAGCGGGAGCCGAGGATACGCAGTATTTT,CASSIAGAEDTQYF
TRBV7-9,-,TRBJ1-1,-,TGTGCCAGCAGCACATCACCCGGGGCTTTCTTT,CASSTSPGAFF
TRBV11-2,-,TRBJ1-6,TRBD1,TGTGCCAGCAGCTTAGACCCCGGACAGGGCTATCTGTTGTCACCCCTCCACTTT,CASSLDPGQGYLLSPLHF
TRBV5-1,-,TRBJ1-4,-,TGCGCCAGCAGCCGAGGAGCTGCAACTAATGAAAAACTGTTTTTT,CASSRGAATNEKLFF
TRBV5-3,-,TRBJ1-5,-,TGTGCCAGAAGCGACACCAGGGTAAGCAATCAGCCCCAGCATTTT,CARSDTRVSNQPQHF
TRBV3-1/TRBV3-2,-,TRBJ2-3,TRBD1,TGTGCCAGCAGACAGGGGCTGCATGCGCAGTATTTT,CASRQGLHAQYF
TRBV28,-,TRBJ1-3,-,TGTGCCAGCAGTCAGTCACCATCAAGCTCTGGAAACACCATATATTTT,CASSQSPSSSGNTIYF
TRBV6-1,-,TRBJ1-5,-,TGTGCCAGCAGTGAAGGAGGGCGGGGGGGATCTCAGCCCCAGCATTTT,CASSEGGRGGSQPQHF
TRBV28,-,TRBJ2-5,-,TGTGCCAGCAGTTTATTCAATCGGGGAAGCGGTCAAGAGACCCAGTACTTC,CASSLFNRGSGQETQYF
TRBV6-6,few,TRBJ1-6,-,TGTGCCAGCAGTTACTCAGAGGGAAATTCACCCCTCCACTTT,CASSYSEGNSPLHF
TRBV18,-,TRBJ2-1,-,TGTGCCAGCTCACAAACGTCCCGGGGGAGCTCCTACAATGAGCAGTTCTTC,CASSQTSRGSSYNEQFF
TRBV2,-,TRBJ2-7,-,TGTGCCAGCAAGGTCCAGGGATCCTACGAGCAGTACTTC,CASKVQGSYEQYF
TRBV2,-,TRBJ2-1,TRBD2,TGTGCCAGCAGTGAAGGTCTGGGGAGGGGTGAGCAGTTCTTC,CASSEGLGRGEQFF